This T cell receptor (beta chain) was identified during a study of regulatory T cells in long-lasting Graves disease. This clonotype was counted at least ten times. With V trimmed by 4 bases and J by 9 bases, 8 bases remained unmatched. Germline V gives CDR1 SNHLY, CDR2 FYNNEI. The CDR3 covers 14 residues. The time point here: newly diagnosed GD, antithyroid drugs for less than 3 months. PBMC-extracted RNA yielded the TCR library. Assembly of TCR beta libraries relied on iRepertoire HTBI primers together with Arm-PCR of CDR3 regions. TCRdb re-analysed the multiplex PCR reads in MiXCR, keeping a single row per CDR3 protein. The sample shows fewer than 650,000 distinct CDR3 sequences, 16% of them seen only once. Separately, the same data were catalogued under a study of T cells in Graves' hyperthyroidism and ophthalmopathy. That paper adds: Diagnosing involved the use of clinical symptoms, serum thyroxine and TRAb, thyroid ultrasound and orbital computed tomography. Blood samples included most of the expanded thyroid clonotypes exceeding 0.001. The model made its ophthalmopathy prediction, and onset followed a median approximately six months later.

The sample in question was peripheral blood mononuclear cells (PBMCs), obtained at new diagnosis, from a patient treated with antithyroid drugs. The TCR was taken from a man younger than 30 with Graves disease. The rearrangement links TRBV2 to TRBJ2-1; 8 bases agree with TRBD1. The CDR3 reads CASSAGQGNTEQFF. Here the CDR3 DNA reads TGTGCCAGCAGTGCTGGACAGGGTAATACTGAGCAGTTCTTC.